This T cell receptor (beta chain) was sequenced during a study of tissue T cells after allogeneic stem cell transplantation. Study findings and constraints: Blood and spleen captured only part of the tissue TCR repertoire.

Deletions cut 0 bases from V and 4 bases from J, with 12 bases between. CDR1 and CDR2 from the germline V gene are KGHSH and LQKENI. The CDR3 is 15 residues long. On this clone: Its antigen is unknown.

TCRbeta CDR3 was sequenced at survey depth with template counts. Assay: immunoSEQ multiplex PCR; the TCRdb copy retains only in-frame clones and omits some. The sample holds 20,000 to 30,000 clones, roughly 70% seen once. This sequence joins TRBV18 and TRBJ1-1; tentative D call: TRBD1 (5 bases). This receptor was taken from a female donor at least 60 years old with lung cancer. Sequenced material: tissue from the ileum, taken at autopsy. CDR3 nucleotides: TGTGCCAGCTCACCACCGGGGACCCCGGGCACTGAAGCTTTCTTT. It specifies CASSPPGTPGTEAFF.